This T cell receptor (beta chain) was found in a study of OX40 agonist ivuxolimab in advanced cancers. Study-wide context: Patients received ivuxolimab, an intravenous treatment, every 2 weeks at 0.01 to 10 mg/kg. Past anti-PD-1, anti-PD-L1 or anti-CTLA-4 therapy was accepted, and 35% to 45% had received some. Findings and caveats of the study: At 0.1 to 3.0 mg/kg, clonal expansion of CD4+ and CD8+ blood T cells had occurred by week 6.

Clones were read by immunoSEQ multiplex PCR, and TCRdb kept only the in-frame ones, dropping some. The repertoire holds approximately 67,000 clones, with about 84% as singletons. Notes on this clone: Its matching antigen is unknown.

Germline CDR1 and CDR2: LNHDA and SQIVND (reference sequence). The CDR3 has 15 amino acids. V was pared by 0 bases and J by 4 bases, with 12 bases between. The sample here was CD4+ or CD8+ T cells sorted from blood, taken in a trial of the OX40 agonist ivuxolimab. The chain couples TRBV19 to TRBJ1-2; weak D call: TRBD1 (5 bases). The clonotype comes from an adult with an advanced solid tumor such as melanoma, head and neck, liver or kidney cancer. CDR3 region: CASSIEGGDAYGYTF. In DNA form, the CDR3 reads TGTGCCAGTAGTATAGAGGGGGGGGATGCCTATGGCTACACCTTC.